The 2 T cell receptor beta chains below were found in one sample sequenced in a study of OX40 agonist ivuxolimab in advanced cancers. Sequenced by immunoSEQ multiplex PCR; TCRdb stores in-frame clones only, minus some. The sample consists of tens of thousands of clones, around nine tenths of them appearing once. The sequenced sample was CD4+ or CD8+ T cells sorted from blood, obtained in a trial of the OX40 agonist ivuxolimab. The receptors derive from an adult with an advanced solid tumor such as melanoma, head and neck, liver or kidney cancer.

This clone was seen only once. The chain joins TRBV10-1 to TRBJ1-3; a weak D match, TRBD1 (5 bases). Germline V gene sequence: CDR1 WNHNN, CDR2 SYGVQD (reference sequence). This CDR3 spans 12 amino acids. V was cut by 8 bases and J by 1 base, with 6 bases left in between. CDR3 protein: CASQGSGNTIYF. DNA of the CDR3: TGCGCCAGCCAGGGATCTGGAAACACCATATATTTT.

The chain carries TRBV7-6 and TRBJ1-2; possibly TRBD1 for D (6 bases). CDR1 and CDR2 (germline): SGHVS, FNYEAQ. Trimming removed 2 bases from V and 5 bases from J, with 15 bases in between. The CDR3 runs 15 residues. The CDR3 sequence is CASSLNSGAKYGYTF. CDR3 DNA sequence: TGTGCCAGCAGCTTAAATTCAGGGGCGAAATATGGCTACACCTTC.